These 3 T cell receptor beta chains share one sample of origin, sequenced in a study of cytomegalovirus exposure and HLA in healthy donors (dated by TCRdb to about 2017). Library creation used the immunoSEQ multiplex PCR assay. For the multiplex PCR, a mixture combining 60 forward primers for TCR Vbeta segments and 13 reverse primers for TCR Jbeta segments was used. TCRdb holds this immuneACCESS table with in-frame rearrangements only. Some clones are missing; in checked studies, unresolved V genes explain under half, and the rest has no known cause. This sample is represented by roughly 170,000 clones; around 84% of them were singletons. The ten largest make up more than 0.95% of the sample. The material sequenced was PBMCs. Receptors originate from a girl aged 2 to 9 in good health and CMV-seropositive.

This clone was seen a handful of times. The chain uses TRBV10-3 and TRBJ1-4; 8 bases align to TRBD1. The CDR3 spans 14 residues. Per germline, CDR1 ENHRY and CDR2 SYGVKD. V shed 3 bases and J 7 bases; nucleotides not matched to a gene: 4. The CDR3 DNA is TGTGCCATCAGTGACGGGACAGGTTCTGAAAAACTGTTTTTT. As protein: CAISDGTGSEKLFF.

V usage is TRBV9 and J usage is TRBJ2-3; D is possibly TRBD2 (5 bases). The V end lost 4 bases, the J end lost 2 bases, and 14 bases lay between the germline ends. Germline values: CDR1 SGDLS, CDR2 YYNGEE. CDR3 size: 15 residues. CDR3 loop: CASSHHRGITDTQYF. CDR3 bases: TGTGCCAGCAGCCACCATCGAGGGATCACAGATACGCAGTATTTT.

DNA of the CDR3: TGTGCCAGCAGCTCAGGGCCTGGAAACACCATATATTTT. Translating gives CASSSGPGNTIYF. J is TRBJ1-3 and V is TRBV7-3; possible D gene TRBD1, 5 bases. The CDR3 is 13 residues long. Germline assignment: CDR1 SGHTA and CDR2 FQGTGA. The V gene lost 4 bases and the J gene lost 2 bases, with 6 bases spanning the gap. Full variable domain (rest looked up from reference TRBV7-3 and TRBJ1-3): GAGVSQTPSNKVTEKGKYVELRCDPISGHTALYWYRQSLGQGPEFLIYFQGTGAADDSGLPNDRFFAVRPEGSVSTLKIQRTERGDSAVYLCASSSGPGNTIYFGEGSWLTVV.